The T cell receptor (beta chain) described here comes from a study of shared clonotypes between healthy human individuals (dated by TCRdb to the early 2020s). Background on the whole study: The cohort included three men and a couple of women between 18 and 49 years of age. For each donor, three plates each were used for CD4 naive and CD4 memory, two plates were used for CD8 naive, and one plate was used for CD8 memory. The study deeply sequenced blood TCR repertoires of about 5 healthy adults to estimate repertoire size and the extent of clonotype sharing between individuals. To increase sequencing depth and limit assay-specific biases, TCR repertoire library preparation and sequencing were carried out by different laboratories using diverse techniques. Between about 0.9 and 8.9 billion PBMCs per donor were obtained by leukapheresis. General findings and caveats noted by the study authors: Pairwise subsampling indicated that sequencing depth was expected to affect the degree of clonotype sharing among donors. Larger estimated clonotype richness was generally found for naive subsets than for memory subsets. Compared with non-shared clonotypes, clonotypes shared by all four sorted-subset donors had higher generation probabilities. Around 5.4% of naive CD4, roughly 3.5% of naive CD8, approximately 2% of memory CD4, and approximately 0.4% of memory CD8 clonotypes were shared across several donors. Sampling was restricted to blood, and TCR repertoires in tissue are likely to differ from TCR repertoires in blood. Rarefaction of sorted-subset datasets indicated incomplete sequencing despite the large sequencing depth. Because the study included only a small number of donors, the genetic and exposure-history diversity represented was limited.

For the CD8 naive samples, CD45RO-negative cells were positively selected for CCR7, yielding a CD45RA+CCR7+ population from which TemRA cells were excluded. The donors were healthy, HIV-negative adults who had no recently reported acute infections or vaccinations. Only Caucasian adults living in Nashville, Tennessee, USA were represented among the donors. Blood was collected by leukapheresis, and PBMCs were isolated by Ficoll-Histopaque density gradient centrifugation and then cryopreserved in liquid nitrogen vapor phase. Analytical flow cytometry was used to check the purity and quantity of each magnetically sorted T cell population. From each sorted fraction, genomic DNA was isolated and quantified by UV absorbance on a Nanodrop 2000c. Using the deep immunoSEQ assay, TCR CDR3 regions were amplified from genomic DNA by multiplex PCR. Extracted genomic DNA from each cell subset was spread evenly across all wells of several immunoSEQ 96-well plates, with each plate serving as a replicate. Each replicate PCR for sorted subsets received about 180 ng genomic DNA, equal to roughly 30,000 T cell genomes. Purified libraries were measured with a Qubit 3.0 fluorometer, size-checked on a Bioanalyzer 2100, and measured again with the KAPA Library Quantification kit. Every immunoSEQ 96-well plate was sequenced on a separate single-read 150-cycle Illumina NextSeq 550 flow cell. Turning to the authors' computational methods: Because only junctional sequences without quality scores were contained in the immunoSEQ output, filtering matching that applied to full-length reads could not be performed. Sequences were annotated with PyIR, a Python wrapper for IgBLAST v1.9, using IMGT germline references to assign V/J genes and CDR3. Any read was removed if the V/J assignment was weak (E-value above 1e-6), the CDR3 was missing, or the read contained stop codons, out-of-frame junctions, or ambiguous translated residues. V3J clonotypes were defined as sequences sharing the same inferred V gene, J gene, and CDR3 amino acid sequence. The percentage overlap between two repertoires was calculated by dividing the number of shared unique clonotypes by the size of the smaller repertoire. RTK rarefaction, the Chao1 estimator, and Recon v2.1 estimates of unobserved clonotypes were used to assess repertoire richness. Generation probabilities for all TCRbeta clonotypes obtained by the gDNA method from several donors were computed using OLGA. The source is immuneACCESS, and TCRdb retained only in-frame sequences with V and J called. Part of the clones is not carried over; for the studies checked, unresolved V genes explain less than half of this, and the remainder is unexplained. D and trimming come from the DNA, and the V and J calls and clone size come from that table. Across this sample there are around 1.9 million clones, with around 93% seen only once. The ten largest make up more than 1.5% of the sample.

In the case of this clone: Its target antigen remains unknown. No base quality values were provided; no much bigger clone lies one nucleotide off.

Including cysteine and phenylalanine, the CDR3 has 16 amino acids. Solely the CDR3 DNA is kept, with 48 bases framed from the first base. V is shortened by 5 bases, J by 5 bases, and the region joining them spans 21 bases. Via the germline V gene (reference sequence), CDR1 is MNHEY and CDR2 SMNVEV. This clonotype was sampled from a man between 18 and 35 years old in good health. Some clones in this sample may be carry-over from other donors' samples. The specimen was naive CD8+ T cells from PBMCs. Taken with the paper, the label for cell subset or site translates to: CD45RA+CCR7+. The rearranged chain carries TRBV27 and TRBJ2-5; the D gene is possibly TRBD1 or TRBD2, with 6 bases matching each. Read as DNA, the sequence is TGTGCCAGCAGTGGGATGGGGGGCGCCGGGAGTGAGACCCAGTACTTC. Its protein reads: CASSGMGGAGSETQYF.